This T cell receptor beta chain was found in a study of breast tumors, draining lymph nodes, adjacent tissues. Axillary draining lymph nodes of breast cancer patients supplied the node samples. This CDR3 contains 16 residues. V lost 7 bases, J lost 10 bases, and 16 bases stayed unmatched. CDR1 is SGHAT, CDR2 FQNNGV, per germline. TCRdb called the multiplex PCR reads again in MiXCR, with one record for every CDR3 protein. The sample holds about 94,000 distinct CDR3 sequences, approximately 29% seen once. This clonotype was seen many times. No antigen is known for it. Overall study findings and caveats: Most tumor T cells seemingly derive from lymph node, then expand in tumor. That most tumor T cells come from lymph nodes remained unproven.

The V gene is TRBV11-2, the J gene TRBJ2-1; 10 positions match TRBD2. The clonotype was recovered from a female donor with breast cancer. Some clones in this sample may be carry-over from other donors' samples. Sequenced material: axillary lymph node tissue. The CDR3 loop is CASTRTLAGVNDEQFF. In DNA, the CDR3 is TGTGCCAGCACCCGTACTCTAGCGGGAGTTAATGACGAGCAGTTCTTC. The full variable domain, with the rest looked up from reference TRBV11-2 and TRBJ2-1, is EAGVAQSPRYKIIEKRQSVAFWCNPISGHATLYWYQQILGQGPKLLIQFQNNGVVDDSQLPKDRFSAERLKGVDSTLKIQPAKLEDSAVYLCASTRTLAGVNDEQFFGPGTRLTVL.